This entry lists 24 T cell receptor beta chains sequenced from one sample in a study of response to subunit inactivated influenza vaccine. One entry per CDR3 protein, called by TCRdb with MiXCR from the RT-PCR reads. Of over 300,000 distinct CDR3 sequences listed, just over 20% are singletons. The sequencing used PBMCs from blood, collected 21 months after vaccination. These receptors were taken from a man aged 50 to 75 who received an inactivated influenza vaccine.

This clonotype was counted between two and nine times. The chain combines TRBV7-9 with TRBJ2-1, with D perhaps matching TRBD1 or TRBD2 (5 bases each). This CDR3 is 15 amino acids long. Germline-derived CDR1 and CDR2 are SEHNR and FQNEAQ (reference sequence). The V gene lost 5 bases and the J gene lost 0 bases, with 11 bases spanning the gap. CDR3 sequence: CASSPGRSSYNEQFF. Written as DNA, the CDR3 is TGTGCCAGCAGCCCGGGACGTAGCTCCTACAATGAGCAGTTCTTC.

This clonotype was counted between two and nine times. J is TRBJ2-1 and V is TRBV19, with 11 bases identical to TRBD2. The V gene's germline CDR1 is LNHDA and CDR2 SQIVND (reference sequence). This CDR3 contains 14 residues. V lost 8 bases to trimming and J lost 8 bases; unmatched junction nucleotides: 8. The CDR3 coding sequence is TGTGCCAGTGGTAGCGGGAGGGTGTTGGATGAGCAGTTCTTC. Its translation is CASGSGRVLDEQFF.

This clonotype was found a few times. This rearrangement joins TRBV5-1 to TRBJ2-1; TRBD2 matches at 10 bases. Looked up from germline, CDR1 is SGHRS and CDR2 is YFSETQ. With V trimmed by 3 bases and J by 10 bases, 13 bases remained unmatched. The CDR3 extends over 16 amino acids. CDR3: CASSSSLAGGLGEQFF. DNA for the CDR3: TGCGCCAGCAGCTCTTCGTTAGCGGGAGGTCTCGGCGAGCAGTTCTTC.

The CDR3: CASSISGTLRRNTEAFF. In DNA form, the CDR3 reads TGTGCCAGTAGTATATCAGGGACGTTAAGGCGGAACACTGAAGCTTTCTTT. V and J are TRBV19 and TRBJ1-1; D may be TRBD1 (5 bases). The V end lost 2 bases, the J end lost 1 base, and 17 bases lay between the germline ends. The germline gives CDR1 LNHDA, CDR2 SQIVND (reference sequence). The CDR3 has 17 amino acids. The variable domain in full, completed from reference TRBV19 and TRBJ1-1, reads DGGITQSPKYLFRKEGQNVTLSCEQNLNHDAMYWYRQDPGQGLRLIYYSQIVNDFQKGDIAEGYSVSREKKESFPLTVTSAQKNPTAFYLCASSISGTLRRNTEAFFGQGTRLTVV.

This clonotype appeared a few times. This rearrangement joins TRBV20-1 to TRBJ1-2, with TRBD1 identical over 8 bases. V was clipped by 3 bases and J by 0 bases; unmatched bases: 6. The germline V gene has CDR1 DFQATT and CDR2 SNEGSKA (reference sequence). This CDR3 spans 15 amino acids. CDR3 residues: CSASYPGQANYGYTF. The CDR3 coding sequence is TGCAGTGCTAGCTATCCGGGACAGGCTAACTATGGCTACACCTTC.

CDR3: CASSQFVLADNNEQFF. In DNA, the CDR3 is TGTGCCAGCAGCCAATTTGTACTAGCGGATAACAATGAGCAGTTCTTC. The chain employs TRBV16 and TRBJ2-1; 8 bases map to TRBD2. CDR1 KGHSY and CDR2 FQNENV come from the germline V gene. V dropped 1 base and J dropped 5; count of bases not matched to a gene: 7. This CDR3 contains 16 residues.

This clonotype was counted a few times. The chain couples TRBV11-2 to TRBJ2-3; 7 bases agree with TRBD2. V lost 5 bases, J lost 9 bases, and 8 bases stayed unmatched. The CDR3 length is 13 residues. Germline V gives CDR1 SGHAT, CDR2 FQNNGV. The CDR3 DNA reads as TGTGCCAGCAGCCCTTTCGAGCGGGAAACGCAGTATTTT. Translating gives CASSPFERETQYF.

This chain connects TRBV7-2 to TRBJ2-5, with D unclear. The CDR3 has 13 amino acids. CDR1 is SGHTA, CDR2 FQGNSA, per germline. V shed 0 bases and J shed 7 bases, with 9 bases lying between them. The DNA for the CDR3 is TGTGCCAGCAGCTTAGCGACCAAGGGGACCCAGTACTTC. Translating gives CASSLATKGTQYF.

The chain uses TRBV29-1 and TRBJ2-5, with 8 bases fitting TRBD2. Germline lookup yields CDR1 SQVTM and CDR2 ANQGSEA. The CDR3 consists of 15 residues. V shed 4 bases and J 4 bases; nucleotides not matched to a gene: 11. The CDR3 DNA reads TGCAGCGTTGTCACTAGCGGTACTACCCTAGAGACCCAGTACTTC. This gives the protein CSVVTSGTTLETQYF.

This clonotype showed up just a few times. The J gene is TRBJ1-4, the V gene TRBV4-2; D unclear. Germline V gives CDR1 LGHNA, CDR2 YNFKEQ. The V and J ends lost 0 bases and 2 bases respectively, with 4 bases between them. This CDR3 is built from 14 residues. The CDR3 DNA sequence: TGTGCCAGCAGCCAAGATCTCACTAATGAAAAACTGTTTTTT. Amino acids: CASSQDLTNEKLFF.

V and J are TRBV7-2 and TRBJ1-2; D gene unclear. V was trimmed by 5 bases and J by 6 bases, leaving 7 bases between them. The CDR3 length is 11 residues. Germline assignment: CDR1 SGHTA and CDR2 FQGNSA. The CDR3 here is CASSQANGYTF. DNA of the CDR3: TGTGCCAGCAGCCAAGCTAATGGCTACACCTTC. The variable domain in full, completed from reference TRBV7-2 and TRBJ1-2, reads GAGVSQSPSNKVTEKGKDVELRCDPISGHTALYWYRQSLGQGLEFLIYFQGNSAPDKSGLPSDRFSAERTGGSVSTLTIQRTQQEDSAVYLCASSQANGYTFGSGTRLTVV.

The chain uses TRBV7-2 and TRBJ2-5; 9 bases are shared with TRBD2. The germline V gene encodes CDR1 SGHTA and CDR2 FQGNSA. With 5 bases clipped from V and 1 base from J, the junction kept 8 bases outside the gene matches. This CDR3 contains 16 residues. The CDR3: CASSPWEAGGQETQYF. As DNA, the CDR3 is TGTGCCAGCAGCCCCTGGGAAGCGGGGGGCCAAGAGACCCAGTACTTC.

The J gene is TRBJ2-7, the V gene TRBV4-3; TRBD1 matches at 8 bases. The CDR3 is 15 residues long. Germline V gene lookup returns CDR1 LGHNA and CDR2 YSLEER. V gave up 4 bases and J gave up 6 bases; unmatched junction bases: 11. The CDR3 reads CASSPGTGPLPEQYF. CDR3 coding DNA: TGCGCCAGCAGCCCGGGGACAGGTCCTTTGCCCGAGCAGTACTTC.

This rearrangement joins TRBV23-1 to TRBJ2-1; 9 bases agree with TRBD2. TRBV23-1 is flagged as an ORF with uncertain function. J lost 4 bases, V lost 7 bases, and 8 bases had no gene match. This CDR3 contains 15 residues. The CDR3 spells CASTHRGRAYNEQFF. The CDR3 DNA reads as TGCGCCAGCACCCATCGCGGGAGGGCTTACAATGAGCAGTTCTTC.

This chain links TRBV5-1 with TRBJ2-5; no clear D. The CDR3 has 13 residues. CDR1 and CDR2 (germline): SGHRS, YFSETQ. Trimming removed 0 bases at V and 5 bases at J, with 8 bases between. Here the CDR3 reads CASSLGVEETQYF. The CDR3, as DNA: TGCGCCAGCAGCTTGGGGGTGGAGGAGACCCAGTACTTC.

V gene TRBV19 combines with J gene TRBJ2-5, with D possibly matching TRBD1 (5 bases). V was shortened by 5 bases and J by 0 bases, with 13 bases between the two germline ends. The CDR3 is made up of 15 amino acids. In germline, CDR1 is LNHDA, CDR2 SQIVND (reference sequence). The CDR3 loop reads CASSEGAWYQETQYF. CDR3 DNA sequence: TGTGCCAGTAGTGAAGGGGCCTGGTACCAAGAGACCCAGTACTTC.

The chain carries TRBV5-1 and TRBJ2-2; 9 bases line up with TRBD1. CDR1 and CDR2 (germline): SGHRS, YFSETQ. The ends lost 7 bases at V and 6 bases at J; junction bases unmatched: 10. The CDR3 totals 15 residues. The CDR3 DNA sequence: TGCGCCAGCGGAGACAGGGGGACCCTATCCGGGGAGCTGTTTTTT. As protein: CASGDRGTLSGELFF.

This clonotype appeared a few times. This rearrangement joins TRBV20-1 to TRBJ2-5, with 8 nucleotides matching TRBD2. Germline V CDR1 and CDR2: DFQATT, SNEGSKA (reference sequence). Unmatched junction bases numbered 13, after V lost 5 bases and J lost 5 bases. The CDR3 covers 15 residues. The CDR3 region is CSASVAGGGRETQYF. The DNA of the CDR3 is TGCAGTGCTTCGGTCGCGGGGGGCGGTCGGGAGACCCAGTACTTC.

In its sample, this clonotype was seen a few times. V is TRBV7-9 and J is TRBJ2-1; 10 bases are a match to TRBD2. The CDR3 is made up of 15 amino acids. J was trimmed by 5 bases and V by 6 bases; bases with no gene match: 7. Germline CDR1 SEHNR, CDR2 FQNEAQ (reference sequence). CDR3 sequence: CASSYERGGHNEQFF. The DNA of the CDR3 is TGTGCCAGCAGTTACGAGCGGGGGGGCCACAATGAGCAGTTCTTC.

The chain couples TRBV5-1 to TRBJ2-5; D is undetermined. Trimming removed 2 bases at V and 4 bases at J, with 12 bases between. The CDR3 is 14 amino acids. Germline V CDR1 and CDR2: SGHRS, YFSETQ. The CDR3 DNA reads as TGCGCCAGCAGCTTTGGCATCTTTCCAGAGACCCAGTACTTC. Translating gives CASSFGIFPETQYF.

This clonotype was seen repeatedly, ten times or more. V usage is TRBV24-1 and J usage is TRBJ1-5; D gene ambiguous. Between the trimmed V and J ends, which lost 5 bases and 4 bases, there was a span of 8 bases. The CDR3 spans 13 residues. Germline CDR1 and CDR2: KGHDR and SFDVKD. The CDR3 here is CATSGRNNQPQHF. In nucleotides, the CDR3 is TGTGCCACCAGTGGTCGGAATAATCAGCCCCAGCATTTT.

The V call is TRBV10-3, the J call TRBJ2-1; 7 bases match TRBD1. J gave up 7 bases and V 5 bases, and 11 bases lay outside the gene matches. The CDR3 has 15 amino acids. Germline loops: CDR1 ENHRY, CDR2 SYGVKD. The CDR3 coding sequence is TGTGCCATCAGTATCACAGGGGCCACTAGTAATGAGCAGTTCTTC. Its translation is CAISITGATSNEQFF.

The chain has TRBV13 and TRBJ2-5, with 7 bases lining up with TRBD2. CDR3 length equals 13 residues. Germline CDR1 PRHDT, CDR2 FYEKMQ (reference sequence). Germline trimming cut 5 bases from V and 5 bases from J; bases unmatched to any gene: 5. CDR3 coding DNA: TGTGCCAGCAGCCAAAGCGGGGCGGAGACCCAGTACTTC. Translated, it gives CASSQSGAETQYF.

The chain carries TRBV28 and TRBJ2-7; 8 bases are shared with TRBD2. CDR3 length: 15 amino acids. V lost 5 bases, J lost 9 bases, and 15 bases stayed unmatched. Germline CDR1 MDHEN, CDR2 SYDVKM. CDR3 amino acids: CASSEDSGITRWQYF. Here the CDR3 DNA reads TGTGCCAGCAGTGAGGATAGCGGGATAACTAGATGGCAGTACTTC.